This entry is about one T cell receptor beta chain. These data originate in a study of T cell changes during pregnancy in multiple sclerosis. CDR1 and CDR2 from the germline V gene are SQVTM and ANQGSEA. The CDR3 spans 14 residues. V was clipped by 4 bases and J by 2 bases; unmatched bases: 2. TCRdb's table, derived via immunoSEQ multiplex PCR, lists solely in-frame clones and lacks some. In the table there are around 50,000 clones, roughly 90% of which are singletons. The source material was CD4+ T cells from peripheral blood mononuclear cells, sampled after pregnancy. The rearrangement uses TRBV29-1 and TRBJ2-3, with 11 positions matching TRBD2. This clonotype was sampled from a female donor in good health, enrolled as a control in a pregnancy study. The CDR3 nucleotides read TGCAGCGTTGGGGGACTAGCGGCCACAGATACGCAGTATTTT. Its protein is CSVGGLAATDTQYF.